Presented here are 17 T cell receptor beta chains from one specimen sequenced in a study of blood T cells in healthy people across ages. The use of a sample-barcoded 5' primer and a J-beta primer mix characterized a second PCR of 7 to 11 cycles. One entry per CDR3 protein, called by TCRdb with MiXCR from the 5' RACE reads. The sample carries approximately 700,000 distinct CDR3 sequences, about 32% recorded once. The specimen sequenced was blood. These receptors were collected from a woman older than 75 in good health.

This clonotype was picked up a small number of times. This rearrangement joins TRBV30 to TRBJ1-1, with a possible D match to TRBD1 (6 bases). Germline CDR1 is GTSNPN and CDR2 is SVGIG (reference sequence). CDR3 length: 12 residues. Trimming took 8 bases from V and 7 from J, leaving 17 bases between them. In DNA form, the CDR3 reads TGTGCCGGAGACAAGAGGGGGATTGAAGCTTTCTTT. It encodes CAGDKRGIEAFF.

There are a few counts of this clonotype. A single base separates this from a much larger clone, so it may be a read error. V usage is TRBV20-1 and J usage is TRBJ2-5, with D possibly matching TRBD2 (7 bases). Germline CDR1 and CDR2: DFQATT and SNEGSKA (reference sequence). Deletions cut 5 bases from V and 11 bases from J, with 12 bases between. This CDR3 region has 10 residues. DNA for the CDR3: TGCAGTGCTCTCAGGGGAGGGCAGTACTTC. Translation gives CSALRGGQYF.

This clonotype was found many times. A much bigger clone sits one base away, suggesting this may be a read error. The chain uses TRBV20-1 and TRBJ2-1; D assignment may be TRBD1 or TRBD2 (6 bases each). This CDR3 contains 12 residues. From germline, CDR1 is DFQATT and CDR2 SNEGSKA (reference sequence). CDR3 DNA: TGCAGGGCGCGGAGGGGGTACAATGAGCAGTTCTTC. Translating gives CRARRGYNEQFF.

In nucleotides, the CDR3 is TGTGCCATCAGTGAGTCAGGCAGCCTGAACACTGAAGCTTTCTTT. Residues: CAISESGSLNTEAFF. V usage is TRBV10-3 and J usage is TRBJ1-1; no clear D gene. The CDR3 loop spans 15 amino acids. V lost 0 bases and J lost 0, with 8 bases in between. The germline CDR1 and CDR2 sequences are ENHRY and SYGVKD.

This clonotype has a count of ten or more. V usage is TRBV6-4 and J usage is TRBJ2-6; D remains unclear. The CDR3 contains 17 residues. The V gene lost 3 bases and the J gene lost 0 bases, with 12 bases spanning the gap. From germline, CDR1 is MRHNA and CDR2 SNTAGT. The CDR3 protein is CASSEAPIRSGANVLTF. For the CDR3, the DNA is TGTGCCAGCAGTGAAGCACCGATCCGCTCTGGGGCCAACGTCCTGACTTTC.

The table lists this clonotype with many counts. The J gene is TRBJ2-7, the V gene TRBV27; D is unresolved. V lost 2 bases and J lost 4, with 9 bases in between. The V gene's germline CDR1 is MNHEY and CDR2 SMNVEV (reference sequence). The CDR3 covers 13 residues. DNA for the CDR3: TGTGCCAGCAGTTTAGGCAGGCGATACGAGCAGTACTTC. It translates to CASSLGRRYEQYF.

This clonotype was recorded at least ten times. V is TRBV4-3 and J is TRBJ1-2; D possibly corresponds to TRBD1 (5 bases). Germline CDR1 and CDR2: LGHNA and YSLEER. V gave up 1 base and J gave up 0 bases, with 18 bases separating them. The CDR3 totals 18 residues. The CDR3 region is CASSQVGTSTAPNYGYTF. The CDR3 coding sequence is TGCGCCAGCAGCCAAGTAGGAACCTCGACAGCCCCTAACTATGGCTACACCTTC.

The table lists this clonotype with a few counts. J is TRBJ1-1 and V is TRBV5-1; TRBD1 matches at 7 bases. The CDR3 is 16 residues long. Germline lookup yields CDR1 SGHRS and CDR2 YFSETQ. V was pared by 4 bases and J by 2 bases, with 11 bases of the junction left unmatched. CDR3 bases: TGCGCCAGCAGCCCTAACCTAAGGGGGCTAAACACTGAAGCTTTCTTT. Protein sequence: CASSPNLRGLNTEAFF.

Points on this clonotype: A much more abundant neighbour one base away suggests this may be a read error. The V and J genes are TRBV5-1 and TRBJ1-5, with a weak D call TRBD1 (6 bases). Trimming shortened V by 8 bases and J by 1 base, and 10 bases separated the two germline ends. Germline V CDR1 and CDR2: SGHRS, YFSETQ. The CDR3 consists of 13 residues. CDR3 sequence reads: CASRRGSNQPQHF. The CDR3 DNA reads as TGCGCCAGTAGGAGGGGGAGCAATCAGCCCCAGCATTTT.

Points on this clonotype: Without the conserved terminal phenylalanine or tryptophan, this CDR3 likely stems from a read error. This chain uses TRBV7-2 with TRBJ2-7; D remains ambiguous. The CDR3 loop spans 11 amino acids. Per germline, CDR1 SGHTA and CDR2 FQGNSA. The V gene lost 6 bases and the J gene lost 0 bases, with 3 bases spanning the gap. The CDR3 spells CASRRSYEQYC. DNA of the CDR3: TGTGCCAGCAGGCGCTCCTACGAGCAGTACTGC.

V gene TRBV18 combines with J gene TRBJ2-4; no reliable D call. Judging by the DNA end, TRBJ2-7 fits better; the J call may be wrong. The CDR3 covers 13 residues. Germline V lookup: CDR1 KGHSH, CDR2 LQKENI. CDR3 nucleotide sequence: TGTGCCAGCTCACTCATCGCTGGCTGCGAGCAGTACTTC. This gives the protein CASSLIAGCEQYF.

Regarding this clonotype: A much larger clone differs by one base, so this may be a read error. The rearrangement uses TRBV6-2 or TRBV6-3 and TRBJ2-1; a weak D match, TRBD1 (6 bases). The CDR3 length is 13 residues. The germline gives CDR1 MNHEY, CDR2 SVGEGT. In nucleotides, the CDR3 is TGTGTCAGCAGGGGACCAGGGGAAAATGAGCAGTTCTTC. It encodes CVSRGPGENEQFF.

This chain joins TRBV7-2 and TRBJ2-5; D gene uncertain. The CDR3 spans 12 residues. The V end lost 5 bases, the J end lost 9 bases, and 13 bases lay between the germline ends. The V gene's germline CDR1 is SGHTA and CDR2 FQGNSA. The DNA of the CDR3 is TGTGCCAGCAGCGCCAAAAACGAGGCCCAGTACTTC. It translates to CASSAKNEAQYF.

This clonotype was observed many times. V is TRBV5-6 and J is TRBJ2-3; no clear D gene. Germline lookup yields CDR1 SGHDT and CDR2 YYEEEE. The V and J ends lost 4 bases and 0 bases respectively, with 6 bases between them. CDR3 size: 13 residues. In DNA form, the CDR3 reads TGTGCCAGCAGCCCGGCCAGCACAGATACGCAGTATTTT. Translated, it gives CASSPASTDTQYF.

On this clonotype: Its ends do not fully match the called genes, so a read error is possible. The chain uses TRBV7-9 and TRBJ1-2; tentative D call: TRBD1 (6 bases). Per the germline V gene, CDR1 is SEHNR and CDR2 is FQNEAQ (reference sequence). The CDR3 sequence is 17 residues long. CDR3 in amino acids: CANSGTGTRAKLYGYTF. DNA for the CDR3: TGTGCCAACAGCGGCACCGGGACACGCGCCAAACTCTATGGCTACACCTTC.

This sequence joins TRBV5-6 and TRBJ2-3; TRBD2 is a possible D gene (7 bases). Germline CDR1 is SGHDT and CDR2 is YYEEEE. This CDR3 contains 16 residues. V shed 4 bases and J shed 5 bases, with 20 bases lying between them. The CDR3 DNA sequence: TGTGCCAGCAGCCCCAAGGGGGGGGGTAGTAGAGATACGCAGTATTTT. Protein: CASSPKGGGSRDTQYF. Based on the CDR3 plus reference TRBV5-6 and TRBJ2-3, the full variable domain is DAGVTQSPTHLIKTRGQQVTLRCSPKSGHDTVSWYQQALGQGPQFIFQYYEEEERQRGNFPDRFSGHQFPNYSSELNVNALLLGDSALYLCASSPKGGGSRDTQYFGPGTRLTVL.

The chain carries TRBV2 and TRBJ2-5, with 10 bases identical to TRBD2. The J call may not be correct, given that the DNA end is closer to TRBJ2-7. CDR1 and CDR2 (germline): SNHLY, FYNNEI. The CDR3 spans 16 residues. The CDR3 coding sequence is TGTGCCAGCAGTGGCCCCCCTAGCGGGAGATCCTACGAGCAGTACTTC. This translates into CASSGPPSGRSYEQYF.